The sequence of this TCR beta chain was determined in a study of regulatory T cells in long-lasting Graves disease. The study's findings and limits: Segments TRBV28, TRBJ1-2 and TRBJ2-5 showed preferential usage in persistent disease.

Time point in this sample: persistent/refractory GD, antithyroid drugs over 5 years with positive TRAb. PBMC-extracted RNA yielded the TCR library. Construction of TCR beta libraries relied on iRepertoire HTBI primers and on Arm-PCR targeting CDR3 regions. TCRdb reanalysed the multiplex PCR reads using MiXCR and keeps one entry per CDR3 protein. This repertoire shows about 470,000 distinct CDR3 sequences, less than 25% found once; its top ten account for over 7.5%. V lost 0 bases and J lost 6; bases outside the gene matches: 4. Germline CDR1 is SEHNR and CDR2 is FQNEAQ (reference sequence). The CDR3 consists of 15 residues. In regard to this clonotype: Its antigen is as yet unknown.

This rearrangement joins TRBV7-9 to TRBJ1-2; 10 bases line up with TRBD1. The sequenced sample was peripheral blood mononuclear cells (PBMCs), obtained when the disease was refractory, from a patient treated with antithyroid drugs. This sequence originates from a female donor with Graves disease. CDR3 protein: CASSLAATGGDGYTF. CDR3 coding DNA: TGTGCCAGCAGCTTAGCTGCGACAGGGGGCGATGGCTACACCTTC.